This T cell receptor beta chain was sequenced for a study of identical twins. Trimming stripped 0 bases from V and 3 bases from J, with 9 bases between. CDR1 SEHNR and CDR2 FQNEAQ come from the germline V gene (reference sequence). The CDR3 runs to 15 residues. TCRdb processed the 5' RACE reads anew with MiXCR; each CDR3 protein has one entry. Of 600,000 to 850,000 distinct CDR3 sequences listed, roughly 20% are singletons. These data were also reused for a study on T cells expressing NK-cell markers.

V is TRBV7-9 and J is TRBJ2-1; TRBD2 might be the D (5 bases). This receptor was identified in a woman between 18 and 30 years old in good health. The sample consisted of PBMCs. The CDR3 DNA sequence: TGTGCCAGCAGCTTAGCGATAGCGAGCTACAATGAGCAGTTCTTC. This encodes CASSLAIASYNEQFF.